The clone carrying this T cell receptor (beta chain) has at least ten counts. The antigen remains unidentified. This entry is derived from a study of T cells in Graves' hyperthyroidism and ophthalmopathy. Overall study results and limits: Appearing also in blood were most of the thyroid clonotypes expanded above 0.001.

CDR1 is SGHRS and CDR2 is YFSETQ in the germline V gene. The CDR3 has 15 residues. V lost 3 bases, J lost 6 bases, and 7 bases stayed unmatched. The TCR beta CDR3 regions underwent amplification using RNA transcripts as the source. The primer set for the first-round RT-PCR of the TCR CDR3 was HTBI. TCRdb ran MiXCR on the multiplex PCR reads and lists one entry per CDR3 protein. The sample has some 720,000 distinct CDR3 sequences; roughly 15% are singletons. Sequenced input: blood. The rearrangement joins TRBV5-1 to TRBJ2-1; 9 positions agree with TRBD2. The receptor was isolated from a young man with Graves' hyperthyroidism. CDR3 loop: CASSSGTSPGNEQFF. The CDR3 nucleotides are TGCGCCAGCAGCTCCGGGACTAGCCCGGGCAATGAGCAGTTCTTC.